The present entry profiles one TCR beta chain with its context. This entry belongs to a study of technical replicates of blood from several donors. CDR1 is SGHKS, CDR2 YYEKEE, per germline (reference sequence). V was pared by 0 bases and J by 0 bases, with 7 bases between. There are 15 residues in the CDR3. Profiling relied on immunoSEQ multiplex PCR, and the TCRdb table lists in-frame clones only, not all of them. The sample includes about 59,000 clones, around 93% seen only once; the top ten take less than 5%. Sequencing was carried out using PBMCs. The receptor was isolated from a human donor in good health. Some clones in this sample may be carry-over from other donors' samples. This rearrangement joins TRBV5-5 to TRBJ1-5; no clear D gene. In DNA, the CDR3 is TGTGCCAGCAGCTTGGGAGCGGGTAGCAATCAGCCCCAGCATTTT. It specifies CASSLGAGSNQPQHF.